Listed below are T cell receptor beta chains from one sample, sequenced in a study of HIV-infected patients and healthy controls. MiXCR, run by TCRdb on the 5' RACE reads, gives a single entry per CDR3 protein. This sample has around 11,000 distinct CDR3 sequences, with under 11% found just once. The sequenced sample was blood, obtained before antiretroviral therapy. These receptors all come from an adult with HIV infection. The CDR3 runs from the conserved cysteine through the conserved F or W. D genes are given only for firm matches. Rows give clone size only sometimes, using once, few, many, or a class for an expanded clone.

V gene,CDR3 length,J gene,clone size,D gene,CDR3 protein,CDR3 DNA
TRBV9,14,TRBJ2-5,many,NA,CASNRDDYQETQYF,TGTGCCAGCAACCGGGACGATTACCAAGAGACCCAGTACTTC
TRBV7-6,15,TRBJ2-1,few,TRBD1,CASSYGTGPYNEQFF,TGTGCCAGCAGCTACGGGACAGGGCCATACAATGAGCAGTTCTTC
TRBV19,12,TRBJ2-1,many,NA,CASSMLNNEQFF,TGTGCCAGTAGTATGTTGAACAATGAGCAGTTCTTC
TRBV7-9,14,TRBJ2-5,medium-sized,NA,CASSLVLSQETQYF,TGTGCCAGCAGCTTAGTTCTATCCCAAGAGACCCAGTACTTC
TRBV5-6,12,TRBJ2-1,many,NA,CASSFSVNEQFF,TGTGCCAGCAGCTTCTCGGTTAATGAGCAGTTCTTC
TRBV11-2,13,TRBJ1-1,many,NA,CASSLGSGVKAFF,TGTGCCAGCAGCTTAGGGTCAGGGGTAAAAGCTTTCTTT
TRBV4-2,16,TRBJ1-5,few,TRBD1,CASSYVGTASNQPQHF,TGTGCCAGCAGCTACGTCGGGACAGCTAGCAATCAGCCCCAGCATTTT
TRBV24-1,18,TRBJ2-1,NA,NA,CATRSIVVGGYSYNEQFF,TGTGCCACCAGATCTATAGTAGTAGGCGGGTACTCCTACAATGAGCAGTTCTTC
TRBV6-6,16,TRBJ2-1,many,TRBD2,CASSTPSGGAYNEQFF,TGTGCCAGCAGTACACCTAGCGGGGGGGCCTACAATGAGCAGTTCTTC
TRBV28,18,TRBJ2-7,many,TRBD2,CASTPQRLGLAGAVEQYF,TGTGCCAGCACCCCTCAAAGGTTGGGACTAGCGGGAGCTGTAGAGCAGTACTTC